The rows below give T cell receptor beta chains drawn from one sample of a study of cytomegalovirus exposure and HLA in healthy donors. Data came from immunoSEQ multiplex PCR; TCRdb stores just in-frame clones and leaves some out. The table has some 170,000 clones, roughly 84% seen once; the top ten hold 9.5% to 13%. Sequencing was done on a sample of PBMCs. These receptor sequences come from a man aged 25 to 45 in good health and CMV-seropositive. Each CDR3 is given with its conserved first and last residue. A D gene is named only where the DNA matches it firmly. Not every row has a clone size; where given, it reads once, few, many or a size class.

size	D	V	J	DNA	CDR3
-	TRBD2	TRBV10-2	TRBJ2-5	TGCGCCAGCAGTTCATTAGCGGGAGGGAGAGGGACCCAGTACTTC	CASSSLAGGRGTQYF
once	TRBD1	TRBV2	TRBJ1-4	TGTGCCAGCAGGGGGAACAGGGGCCTCGAGGAAGCAAAACTGTTTTTT	CASRGNRGLEEAKLFF
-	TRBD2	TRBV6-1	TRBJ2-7	TGTGCCAGCAGTGTCGGACTAGTCTACGAGCAGTACTTC	CASSVGLVYEQYF
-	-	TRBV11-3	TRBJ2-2	TGTGCCAGCAGCCGCGGGGACACCGGGGAGCTGTTTTTT	CASSRGDTGELFF
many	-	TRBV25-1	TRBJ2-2	TGTGCCAGCACAAGGGGGGGAGAGGAGACCGGGGAGCTGTTTTTT	CASTRGGEETGELFF
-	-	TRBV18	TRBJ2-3	TGTGCCAGCTCACCTGTAGCGGGCACAGATACGCAGTATTTT	CASSPVAGTDTQYF
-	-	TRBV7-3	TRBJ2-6	TGTGCCACGGGGTCAGGAGGCATCGGGGCCAACGTCCTGACTTTC	CATGSGGIGANVLTF
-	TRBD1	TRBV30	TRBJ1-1	TGTGCCTGGAATACTCAGGGGGACACTGAAGCTTTCTTT	CAWNTQGDTEAFF
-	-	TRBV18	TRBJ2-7	TGTGCCAGCTCACCAGGGGGGAACGAGCAGTACTTC	CASSPGGNEQYF
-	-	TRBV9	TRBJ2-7	TGTGCCAGCAGCGAAGACGACAGCCTGGGGGAGCAGTACTTC	CASSEDDSLGEQYF
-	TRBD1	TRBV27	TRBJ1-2	TGTGCCAGCAGTCGAGATCCCGGGACAGGTAGCTATGGCTACACCTTC	CASSRDPGTGSYGYTF
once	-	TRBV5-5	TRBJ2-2	TGTGCCAGCAGCTTTTGGAGCTTAAACACCGGGGAGCTGTTTTTT	CASSFWSLNTGELFF
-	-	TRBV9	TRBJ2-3	TGTGCCAGCAGCGCGGGACATCCAATGACAGATACGCAGTATTTT	CASSAGHPMTDTQYF
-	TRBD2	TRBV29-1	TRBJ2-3	TGCAGCGGCCGACTAGCGGGGGGCCTGCAAGATACGCAGTATTTT	CSGRLAGGLQDTQYF
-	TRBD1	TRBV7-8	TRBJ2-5	TGTGCCAGCAGCCCCCAGGACAGGGGTGTTGTGACCCAGTACTTC	CASSPQDRGVVTQYF
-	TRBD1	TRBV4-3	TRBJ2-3	TGCGCCAGCGGCCGACAGGGGTCGAATACGCAGTATTTT	CASGRQGSNTQYF
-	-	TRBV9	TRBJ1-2	TGTGCCAGCAGCCGCGGCCCAAACTATGGCTACACCTTC	CASSRGPNYGYTF
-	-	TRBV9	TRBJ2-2	TGTGCCAGCAGCGTAGGAGGGTGGGATACCGGGGAGCTGTTTTTT	CASSVGGWDTGELFF
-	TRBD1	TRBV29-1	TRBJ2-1	TGCAGCGTTGCCATATCCGGGACAGGGAACAATGAGCAGTTCTTC	CSVAISGTGNNEQFF
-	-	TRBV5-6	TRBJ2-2	TGTGCCAGCAGCTTGGCCGTCGTCGCCGGGGAGCTGTTTTTT	CASSLAVVAGELFF
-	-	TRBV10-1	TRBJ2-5	TGCGCCAGCAGTATGACTGTTCAAGAGACCCAGTACTTC	CASSMTVQETQYF
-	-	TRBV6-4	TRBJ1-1	TGTGCCAGCAGTGGGGGCGAGAACACTGAAGCTTTCTTT	CASSGGENTEAFF
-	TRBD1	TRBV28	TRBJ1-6	TGTGCCAGCAGGCTAAGGACAGGGACTGGGTCACCCCTCCACTTT	CASRLRTGTGSPLHF
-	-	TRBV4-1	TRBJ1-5	TGCGCCAGCAGCCAAGTGCGGGATCAGCCCCAGCATTTT	CASSQVRDQPQHF
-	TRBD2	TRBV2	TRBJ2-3	TGTGCCAGCAGTGAAACTAGCGGGGTAAGAGATACGCAGTATTTT	CASSETSGVRDTQYF
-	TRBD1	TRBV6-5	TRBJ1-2	TGTGCCAGCAGTCCCTCATGGAAAGGGGGCGCTGGCTACACCTTC	CASSPSWKGGAGYTF
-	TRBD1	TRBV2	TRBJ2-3	TGTGCCAGCAGTCCCGACAGGGGTAACGCAGATACGCAGTATTTT	CASSPDRGNADTQYF
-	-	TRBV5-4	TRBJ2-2	TGTGCCAGCATCAACGGGGGAGGGAACACCGGGGAGCTGTTTTTT	CASINGGGNTGELFF
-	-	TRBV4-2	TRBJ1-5	TGTGCCAGCAGCCAAGTGCAGGGCAATCAGCCCCAGCATTTT	CASSQVQGNQPQHF
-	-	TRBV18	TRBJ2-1	TGTGCCAGCTCACCACTCAGAGGAGGGAATGGCCCCAATGAGCAGTTCTTC	CASSPLRGGNGPNEQFF
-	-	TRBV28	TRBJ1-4	TGTGCCAGCAGGGACAGTGCAACTAATGAAAAACTGTTTTTT	CASRDSATNEKLFF
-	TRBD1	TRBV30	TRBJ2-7	TGTGCCTGGAGTGTAGGGACAGGCTCCTACGAGCAGTACTTC	CAWSVGTGSYEQYF
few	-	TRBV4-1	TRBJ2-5	TGCGCCAGCAGCCAAGTTTCTACCGAAGAGACCCAGTACTTC	CASSQVSTEETQYF
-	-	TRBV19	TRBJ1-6	TGTGCCAGTAGTCCAGGGATTCAAGGTTCACCCCTCCACTTT	CASSPGIQGSPLHF